This is a list of T cell receptor beta chains from one sample in a study of Graves' ophthalmopathy and Graves' hyperthyroidism. MiXCR, run by TCRdb on the multiplex PCR reads, gives a single entry per CDR3 protein. The sample has over a million distinct CDR3 sequences; about 35% are singletons. The sequenced material came from peripheral blood or thyroid tissue (not recorded which). These receptor sequences come from an adult man with Graves' hyperthyroidism. Both conserved end residues are part of each CDR3. The D gene is left open where the match is weak.

cdr3_aa d_call v_call
CSAAVRQGFPEAFF NA TRBV29-1
CASSARDRNPPLHF TRBD1 TRBV7-2
CASSLMLRVTEAFF NA TRBV12-3/TRBV12-4
CASSRQGGGYTIYF TRBD1 TRBV2
CSVRGRGDIIYEQYF TRBD2 TRBV29-1
CASSLAGGWYGYTF TRBD1 TRBV7-8
CASSRNRALETQYF NA TRBV7-6
CASRTIEGLLYEQYF NA TRBV10-3
CASSQARRGTEAFF NA TRBV3-1
CASSLGRVGGYTF NA TRBV12-3/TRBV12-4